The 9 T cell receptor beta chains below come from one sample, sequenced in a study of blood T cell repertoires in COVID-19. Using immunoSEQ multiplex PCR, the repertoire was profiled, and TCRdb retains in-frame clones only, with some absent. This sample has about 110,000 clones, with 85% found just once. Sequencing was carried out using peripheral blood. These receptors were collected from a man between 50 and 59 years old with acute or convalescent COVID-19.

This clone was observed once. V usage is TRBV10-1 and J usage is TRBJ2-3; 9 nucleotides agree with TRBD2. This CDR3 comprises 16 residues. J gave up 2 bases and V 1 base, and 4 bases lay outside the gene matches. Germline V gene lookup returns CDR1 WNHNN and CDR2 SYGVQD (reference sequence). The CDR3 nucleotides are TGCGCCAGCAGTGAGTATAGCGGGAGTTACACAGATACGCAGTATTTT. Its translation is CASSEYSGSYTDTQYF.

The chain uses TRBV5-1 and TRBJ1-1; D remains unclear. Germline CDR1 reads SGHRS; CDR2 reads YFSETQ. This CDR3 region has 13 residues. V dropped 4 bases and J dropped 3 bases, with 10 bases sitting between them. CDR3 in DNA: TGCGCCAGCAGCCGCACCCGGGACACTGAAGCTTTCTTT. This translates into CASSRTRDTEAFF.

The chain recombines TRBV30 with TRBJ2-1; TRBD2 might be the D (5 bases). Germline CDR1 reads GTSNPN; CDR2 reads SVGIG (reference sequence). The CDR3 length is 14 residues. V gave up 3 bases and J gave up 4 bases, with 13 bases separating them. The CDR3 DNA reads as TGTGCCTGGAGCTTAGCGTCGGGGTACAATGAGCAGTTCTTC. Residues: CAWSLASGYNEQFF.

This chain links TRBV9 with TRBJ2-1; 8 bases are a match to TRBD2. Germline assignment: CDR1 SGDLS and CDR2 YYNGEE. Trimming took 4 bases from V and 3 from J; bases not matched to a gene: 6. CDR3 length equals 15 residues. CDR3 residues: CASSPSGRVYNEQFF. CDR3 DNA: TGTGCCAGCAGCCCATCCGGGAGGGTCTACAATGAGCAGTTCTTC.

The CDR3 DNA follows: TGTGCCAGCAGTTTATCGGGTCCAGATACGCAGTATTTT. This codes for CASSLSGPDTQYF. The chain is built from TRBV28 and TRBJ2-3; unclear D gene. Germline values: CDR1 MDHEN, CDR2 SYDVKM. V lost 1 base, J lost 4 bases, and 6 bases lay in between. This CDR3 has 13 residues.

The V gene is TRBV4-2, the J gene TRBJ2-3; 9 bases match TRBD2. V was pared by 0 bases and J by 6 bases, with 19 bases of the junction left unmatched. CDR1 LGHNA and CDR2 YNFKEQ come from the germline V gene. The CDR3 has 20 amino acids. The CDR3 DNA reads TGTGCCAGCAGCCAAGATCCGCCTTCGTCTGCGGGAGGGGGAGTGGATACGCAGTATTTT. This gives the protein CASSQDPPSSAGGGVDTQYF.

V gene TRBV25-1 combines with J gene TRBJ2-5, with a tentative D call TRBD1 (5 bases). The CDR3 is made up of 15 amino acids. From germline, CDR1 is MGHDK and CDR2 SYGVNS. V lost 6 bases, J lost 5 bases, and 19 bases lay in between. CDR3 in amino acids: CASSAVVPDSETQYF. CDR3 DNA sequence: TGTGCCAGCAGCGCCGTAGTTCCCGACAGTGAGACCCAGTACTTC.

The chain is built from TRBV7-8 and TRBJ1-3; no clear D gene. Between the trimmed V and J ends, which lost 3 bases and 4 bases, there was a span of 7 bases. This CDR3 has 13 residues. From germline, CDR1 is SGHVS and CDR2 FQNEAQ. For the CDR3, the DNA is TGTGCCAGCAGCTTTCTAGACGGAAACACCATATATTTT. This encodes CASSFLDGNTIYF.

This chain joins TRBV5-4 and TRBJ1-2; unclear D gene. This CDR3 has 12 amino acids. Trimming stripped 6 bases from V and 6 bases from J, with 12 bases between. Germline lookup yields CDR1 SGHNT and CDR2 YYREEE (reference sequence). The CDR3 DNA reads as TGTGCCAGCACCGGGGAGGCGGATGGCTACACCTTC. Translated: CASTGEADGYTF.